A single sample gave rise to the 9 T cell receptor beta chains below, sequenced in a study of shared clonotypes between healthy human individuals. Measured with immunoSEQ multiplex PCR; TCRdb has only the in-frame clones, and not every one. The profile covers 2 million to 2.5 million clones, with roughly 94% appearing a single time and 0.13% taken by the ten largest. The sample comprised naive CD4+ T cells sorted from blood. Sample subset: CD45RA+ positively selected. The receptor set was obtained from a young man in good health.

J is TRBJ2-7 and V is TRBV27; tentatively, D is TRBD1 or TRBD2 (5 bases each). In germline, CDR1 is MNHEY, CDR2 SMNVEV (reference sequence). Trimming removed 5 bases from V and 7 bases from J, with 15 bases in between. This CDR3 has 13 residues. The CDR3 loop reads CASSRDARGEQYF. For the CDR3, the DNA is TGTGCCAGCAGTCGGGACGCTCGTGGTGAGCAGTACTTC.

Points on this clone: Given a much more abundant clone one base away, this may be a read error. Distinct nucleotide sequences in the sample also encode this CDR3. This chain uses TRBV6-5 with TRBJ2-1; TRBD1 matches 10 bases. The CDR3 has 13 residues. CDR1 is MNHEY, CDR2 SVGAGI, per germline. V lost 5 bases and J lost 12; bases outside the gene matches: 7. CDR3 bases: TGTGCCAGCAGTGAGGGACAGGGGAGGAGGCAGTTCTTC. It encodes CASSEGQGRRQFF.

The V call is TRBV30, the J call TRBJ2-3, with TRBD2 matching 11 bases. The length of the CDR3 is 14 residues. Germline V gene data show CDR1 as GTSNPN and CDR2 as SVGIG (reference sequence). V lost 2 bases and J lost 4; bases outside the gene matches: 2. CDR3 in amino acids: CAWSLGLAADTQYF. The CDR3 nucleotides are TGTGCCTGGAGTCTGGGACTAGCGGCAGATACGCAGTATTTT.

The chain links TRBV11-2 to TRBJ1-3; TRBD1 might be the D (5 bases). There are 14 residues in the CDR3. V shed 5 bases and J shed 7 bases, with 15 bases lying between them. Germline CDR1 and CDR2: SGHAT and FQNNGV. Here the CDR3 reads CASSPAGPFNTIYF. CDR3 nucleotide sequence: TGTGCCAGCAGCCCGGCGGGGCCCTTCAACACCATATATTTT.

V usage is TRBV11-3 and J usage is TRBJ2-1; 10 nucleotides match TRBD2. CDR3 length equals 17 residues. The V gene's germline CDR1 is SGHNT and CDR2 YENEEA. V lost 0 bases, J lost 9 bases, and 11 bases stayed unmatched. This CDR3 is CASSLETRTSGWGEQFF. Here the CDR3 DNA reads TGTGCCAGCAGCTTAGAAACCCGGACTAGCGGATGGGGTGAGCAGTTCTTC.

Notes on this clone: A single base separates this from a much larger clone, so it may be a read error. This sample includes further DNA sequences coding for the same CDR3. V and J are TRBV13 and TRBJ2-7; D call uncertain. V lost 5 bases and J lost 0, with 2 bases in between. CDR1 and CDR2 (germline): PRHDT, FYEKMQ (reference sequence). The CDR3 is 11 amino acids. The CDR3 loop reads CASSLSYEQYF. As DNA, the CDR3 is TGTGCCAGCAGCCTCTCCTACGAGCAGTACTTC.

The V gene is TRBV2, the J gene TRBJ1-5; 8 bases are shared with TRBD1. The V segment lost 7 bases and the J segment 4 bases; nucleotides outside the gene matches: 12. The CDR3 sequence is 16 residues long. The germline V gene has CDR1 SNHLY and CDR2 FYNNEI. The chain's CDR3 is CASKVRGQGGNQPQHF. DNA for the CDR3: TGTGCCAGCAAGGTCAGGGGGCAAGGTGGGAATCAGCCCCAGCATTTT. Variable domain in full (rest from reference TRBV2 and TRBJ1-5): EPEVTQTPSHQVTQMGQEVILRCVPISNHLYFYWYRQILGQKVEFLVSFYNNEISEKSEIFDDQFSVERPDGSNFTLKIRSTKLEDSAMYFCASKVRGQGGNQPQHFGDGTRLSIL.

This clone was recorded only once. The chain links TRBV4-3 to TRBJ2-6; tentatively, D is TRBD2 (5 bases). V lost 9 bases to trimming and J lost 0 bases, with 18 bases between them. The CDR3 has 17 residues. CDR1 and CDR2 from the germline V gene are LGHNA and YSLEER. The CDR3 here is CASGLGSSDSGANVLTF. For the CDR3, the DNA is TGCGCCAGTGGACTGGGGTCCTCGGACTCTGGGGCCAACGTCCTGACTTTC.

CDR3: CARSLIPTGYGYGYTF. CDR3 nucleotide sequence: TGTGCCAGAAGCTTGATACCGACAGGGTATGGCTATGGCTACACCTTC. The chain has TRBV5-3 and TRBJ1-2, with 7 bases identical to TRBD1. TRBV5-3 is recorded as an ORF, its role being uncertain. V shed 1 base, J shed 4 bases, and the junction held 10 bases outside the gene matches. The CDR3 has 16 amino acids.